One sample yielded the 21 T cell receptor beta chains listed below, sequenced in a study of beta chain features in type 1 diabetes. Findings and caveats of the study: TCRB CDR3s were moderately but significantly shorter in Type 1 diabetes patients in all four CD4+ subsets.

Reverse transcribing all isolated RNA meant expressed TCRB transcripts were sequenced. The data were produced by immunoSEQ multiplex PCR, yet TCRdb's version contains in-frame clones alone and is incomplete. The sample holds 600,000 to 750,000 clones, approximately 13% seen once. These receptors lack a known antigen. Sequencing was done on a sample of naive CD4+ T cells from blood. The source of these receptors is a man aged 30 to 45 with type 1 diabetes.

This clone was counted between two and nine times. Here the CDR3 reads CASSLATGEPNYGYTF. The CDR3 DNA reads TGTGCCAGCAGCTTGGCTACAGGGGAACCTAACTATGGCTACACCTTC. The chain recombines TRBV5-6 with TRBJ1-2; 7 bases are a match to TRBD1. Germline loops: CDR1 SGHDT, CDR2 YYEEEE. Trimming at V came to 0 bases and at J to 0 bases, leaving 5 bases not matched to a gene. The CDR3 extends over 16 amino acids.

The chain links TRBV11-2 to TRBJ2-7; D is uncertain. V lost 6 bases and J lost 3, with 9 bases in between. This CDR3 contains 12 residues. The germline V gene encodes CDR1 SGHAT and CDR2 FQNNGV. The CDR3 DNA follows: TGTGCCAGCAGATACCAAAGCTACGAGCAGTACTTC. As protein: CASRYQSYEQYF.

Points on this clone: Other DNA sequences of this sample code for an identical CDR3. This chain joins TRBV29-1 and TRBJ2-7; 9 nucleotides agree with TRBD1. Unmatched junction bases numbered 5, after V lost 4 bases and J lost 1 base. The CDR3 runs 14 residues. Per germline, CDR1 SQVTM and CDR2 ANQGSEA. The CDR3 nucleotides are TGCAGCGTTGGACGGGACAGGGCATCCTACGAGCAGTACTTC. This codes for CSVGRDRASYEQYF.

This clone has only a few counts. The J gene is TRBJ2-2, the V gene TRBV7-2; D is unclear. Deletions cut 5 bases from V and 4 bases from J, with 14 bases between. Germline lookup yields CDR1 SGHTA and CDR2 FQGNSA. The length of the CDR3 is 15 residues. CDR3 coding DNA: TGTGCCAGCAGCCACGGCGAGCTGGTCACCGGGGAGCTGTTTTTT. This gives the protein CASSHGELVTGELFF.

This clone occurred a few times. The chain combines TRBV6-6 with TRBJ1-2; D call uncertain. This CDR3 contains 14 residues. V dropped 2 bases and J dropped 2 bases, with 9 bases sitting between them. CDR1 MNHNY and CDR2 SVGAGI come from the germline V gene (reference sequence). For the CDR3, the DNA is TGTGCCAGCAGTTACGTGGAGACGAACTATGGCTACACCTTC. It translates to CASSYVETNYGYTF.

The J gene is TRBJ1-1, the V gene TRBV5-1; D is perhaps TRBD1 (5 bases). V was cut by 3 bases and J by 1 base, with 13 bases left in between. The CDR3 consists of 15 residues. CDR1 is SGHRS and CDR2 is YFSETQ in the germline V gene. This CDR3 reads CASSYIPGQNTEAFF. Here the CDR3 DNA reads TGCGCCAGCAGCTACATCCCTGGACAGAACACTGAAGCTTTCTTT. The variable domain in full, with the rest retrieved from reference TRBV5-1 and TRBJ1-1, is KAGVTQTPRYLIKTRGQQVTLSCSPISGHRSVSWYQQTPGQGLQFLFEYFSETQRNKGNFPGRFSGRQFSNSRSEMNVSTLELGDSALYLCASSYIPGQNTEAFFGQGTRLTVV.

In nucleotides, the CDR3 is TGCAGCGTTGAGGCCAGCTACGAGCAGTACTTC. The encoded protein is CSVEASYEQYF. The chain joins TRBV29-1 to TRBJ2-7; no firm D call. The V gene lost 3 bases and the J gene lost 3 bases, with 6 bases spanning the gap. The CDR3 has 11 residues. CDR1 is SQVTM, CDR2 ANQGSEA, per germline.

The chain couples TRBV11-2 to TRBJ1-1; a possible D gene is TRBD1 (6 bases). The CDR3 is 15 amino acids. Trimming shortened V by 3 bases and J by 0 bases, and 11 bases separated the two germline ends. Germline lookup yields CDR1 SGHAT and CDR2 FQNNGV. CDR3 bases: TGTGCCAGCAGCTTTTGGACAGCCTTGAACACTGAAGCTTTCTTT. Protein sequence: CASSFWTALNTEAFF.

Only one count was recorded for this clone. The sample has other DNA sequences that encode this CDR3 too. The chain's CDR3 is CASSLVSEQYF. CDR3 nucleotides: TGTGCCAGCAGCTTAGTGTCCGAGCAGTACTTC. The chain employs TRBV7-2 and TRBJ2-7; D is unresolved. V was clipped by 1 base and J by 6 bases, with 4 bases between them. CDR1 SGHTA and CDR2 FQGNSA come from the germline V gene. This CDR3 is built from 11 residues.

This clone was counted a few times. The chain links TRBV9 to TRBJ1-2; D uncertain. The germline gives CDR1 SGDLS, CDR2 YYNGEE. V lost 1 base, J lost 4 bases, and 8 bases lay in between. There are 13 residues in the CDR3. CDR3 nucleotides: TGTGCCAGCAGCGTATTGAGCGGCTATGGCTACACCTTC. It specifies CASSVLSGYGYTF. Supplemented by reference TRBV9 and TRBJ1-2, the full variable domain reads DSGVTQTPKHLITATGQRVTLRCSPRSGDLSVYWYQQSLDQGLQFLIQYYNGEERAKGNILERFSAQQFPDLHSELNLSSLELGDSALYFCASSVLSGYGYTFGSGTRLTVV.

This clone was detected a few times. The rearrangement joins TRBV19 to TRBJ1-2, with 11 bases identical to TRBD1. The CDR3 length is 13 residues. Germline loops: CDR1 LNHDA, CDR2 SQIVND (reference sequence). The V segment lost 5 bases and the J segment 8 bases; nucleotides outside the gene matches: 4. The CDR3 protein is CASSAGQGGGYTF. Written as DNA, the CDR3 is TGTGCCAGTAGTGCGGGACAGGGGGGAGGCTACACCTTC. Variable domain in full (rest from reference TRBV19 and TRBJ1-2): DGGITQSPKYLFRKEGQNVTLSCEQNLNHDAMYWYRQDPGQGLRLIYYSQIVNDFQKGDIAEGYSVSREKKESFPLTVTSAQKNPTAFYLCASSAGQGGGYTFGSGTRLTVV.

The chain carries TRBV18 and TRBJ2-2; D perhaps matches TRBD1 (6 bases). This CDR3 region has 14 residues. The V gene lost 2 bases and the J gene lost 5 bases, with 9 bases spanning the gap. In germline, CDR1 is KGHSH, CDR2 LQKENI. In nucleotides, the CDR3 is TGTGCCAGCTCACCAGGACAGCAGACCGGGGAGCTGTTTTTT. As protein: CASSPGQQTGELFF.

The chain uses TRBV6-5 and TRBJ1-1; D gene unclear. Germline lookup yields CDR1 MNHEY and CDR2 SVGAGI. The CDR3 spans 15 residues. V was cut by 6 bases and J by 1 base, with 15 bases left in between. Here the CDR3 DNA reads TGTGCCAGCAGATTTAAGCCTTCAACGAACACTGAAGCTTTCTTT. Protein sequence: CASRFKPSTNTEAFF.

This clone was found a few times. This chain joins TRBV27 and TRBJ1-4, with D unclear. V lost 6 bases and J lost 3, with 11 bases in between. CDR1 and CDR2 (germline): MNHEY, SMNVEV (reference sequence). The length of the CDR3 is 14 residues. The CDR3 spells CASSDNHPNEKLFF. In nucleotides, the CDR3 is TGTGCCAGCAGCGACAACCACCCTAATGAAAAACTGTTTTTT.

Only a few counts were recorded for this clone. Here the CDR3 DNA reads TGTGCCAGCCGCGGAATGGGAGGGACTGAAGCTTTCTTT. As protein: CASRGMGGTEAFF. The gene calls are TRBV25-1 and TRBJ1-1, with D uncertain. This CDR3 has 13 residues. V gave up 8 bases and J gave up 5 bases, with 15 bases separating them. Germline CDR1 is MGHDK and CDR2 is SYGVNS.

The chain has TRBV2 and TRBJ2-1, with 12 bases matching TRBD2. The trim removed 9 bases at V and 7 bases at J, leaving 16 bases unmatched. CDR1 is SNHLY, CDR2 FYNNEI, per germline. The CDR3 runs 17 residues. CDR3 sequence reads: CARTGLAGNAPTNEQFF. CDR3 coding DNA: TGTGCCAGGACAGGACTAGCGGGGAACGCTCCTACAAATGAGCAGTTCTTC.

This rearrangement joins TRBV7-6 to TRBJ2-5; tentative D call: TRBD2 (5 bases). Germline assignment: CDR1 SGHVS and CDR2 FNYEAQ. This CDR3 region has 15 residues. Trimming cost V 4 bases and J 5 bases, with 17 bases left between them. This CDR3 is CASSSNSGGAETQYF. CDR3 bases: TGTGCCAGCAGCTCCAACTCCGGAGGTGCCGAGACCCAGTACTTC.

This clone came up a few times. V usage is TRBV5-6 and J usage is TRBJ2-7, with no clear D. V dropped 5 bases and J dropped 0 bases, with 12 bases sitting between them. Germline-derived CDR1 and CDR2 are SGHDT and YYEEEE. CDR3 length: 14 residues. The CDR3 sequence: CASRLSHASYEQYF. In DNA form, the CDR3 reads TGTGCCAGCAGGCTGTCCCACGCCTCCTACGAGCAGTACTTC.

The V gene is TRBV19, the J gene TRBJ1-4, with D uncertain. The CDR3 extends over 14 amino acids. Germline CDR1 and CDR2: LNHDA and SQIVND (reference sequence). V lost 5 bases and J 3 bases, leaving 10 bases between the germline ends. CDR3 bases: TGTGCCAGTAGTTCGGTAATTGCTAATGAAAAACTGTTTTTT. Protein sequence: CASSSVIANEKLFF.

A few counts support this clone. The gene calls are TRBV7-2 and TRBJ1-5; D perhaps matches TRBD1 (5 bases). Germline loops: CDR1 SGHTA, CDR2 FQGNSA. Trimming stripped 4 bases from V and 7 bases from J, with 8 bases between. The CDR3 covers 12 residues. CDR3 DNA sequence: TGTGCCAGCAGCTCAGGGTTCCAGCCCCAGCATTTT. Translation: CASSSGFQPQHF.

V usage is TRBV6-8 and J usage is TRBJ1-1; D ambiguous. The V end was cut by 6 bases, the J end by 1 base, with 18 bases between. Germline V gene data show CDR1 as MNHGY and CDR2 as SAAAGT. The CDR3 length is 16 residues. The CDR3 reads CASSSTRTRTNTEAFF. The DNA for the CDR3 is TGTGCCAGCAGCTCAACCAGGACTAGAACGAACACTGAAGCTTTCTTT.